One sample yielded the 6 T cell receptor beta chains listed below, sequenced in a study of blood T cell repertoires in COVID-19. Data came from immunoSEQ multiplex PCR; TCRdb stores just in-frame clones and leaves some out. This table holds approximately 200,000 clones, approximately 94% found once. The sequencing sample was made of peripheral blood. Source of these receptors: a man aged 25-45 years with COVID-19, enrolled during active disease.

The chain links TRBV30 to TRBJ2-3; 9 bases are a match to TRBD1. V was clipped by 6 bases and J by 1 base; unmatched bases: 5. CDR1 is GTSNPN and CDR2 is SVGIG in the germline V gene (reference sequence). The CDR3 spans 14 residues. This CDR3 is CACTGDRGTDTQYF. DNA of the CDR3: TGTGCCTGTACCGGGGACAGGGGCACAGATACGCAGTATTTT.

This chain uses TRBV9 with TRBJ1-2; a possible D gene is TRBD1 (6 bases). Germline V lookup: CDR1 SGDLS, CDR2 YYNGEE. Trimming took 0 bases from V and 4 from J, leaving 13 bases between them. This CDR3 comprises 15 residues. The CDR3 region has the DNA TGTGCCAGCAGCGTAGAGGCAGGGGTGGGCTATGGCTACACCTTC. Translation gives CASSVEAGVGYGYTF.

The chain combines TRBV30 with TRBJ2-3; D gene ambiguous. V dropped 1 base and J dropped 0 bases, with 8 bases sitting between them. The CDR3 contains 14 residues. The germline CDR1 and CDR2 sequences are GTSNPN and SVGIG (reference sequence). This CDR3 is CAWSGGTSTDTQYF. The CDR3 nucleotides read TGTGCCTGGAGTGGCGGCACTAGCACAGATACGCAGTATTTT. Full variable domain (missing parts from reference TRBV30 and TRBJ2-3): SQTIHQWPATLVQPVGSPLSLECTVEGTSNPNLYWYRQAAGRGLQLLFYSVGIGQISSEVPQNLSASRPQDRQFILSSKKLLLSDSGFYLCAWSGGTSTDTQYFGPGTRLTVL.

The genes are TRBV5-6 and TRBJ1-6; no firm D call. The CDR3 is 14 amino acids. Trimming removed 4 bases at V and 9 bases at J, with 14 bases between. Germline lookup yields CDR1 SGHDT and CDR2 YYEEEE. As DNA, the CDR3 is TGTGCCAGCAGCCCGAGAGGGTTGAGTTCACCCCTCCACTTT. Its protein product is CASSPRGLSSPLHF.

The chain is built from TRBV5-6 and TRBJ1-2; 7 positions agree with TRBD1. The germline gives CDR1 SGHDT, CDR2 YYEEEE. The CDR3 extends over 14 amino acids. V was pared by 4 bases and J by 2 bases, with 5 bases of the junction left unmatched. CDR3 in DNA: TGTGCCAGCAGCCGGGACAGTCGAAACTATGGCTACACCTTC. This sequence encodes CASSRDSRNYGYTF.

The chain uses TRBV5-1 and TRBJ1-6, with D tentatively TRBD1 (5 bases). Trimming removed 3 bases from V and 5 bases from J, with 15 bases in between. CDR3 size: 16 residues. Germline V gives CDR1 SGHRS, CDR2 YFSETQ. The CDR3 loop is CASSSNQGWDNSPLHF. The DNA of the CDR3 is TGCGCCAGCAGCTCAAATCAGGGATGGGATAATTCACCCCTCCACTTT.